These T cell receptor beta chains were read from a single sample in a study of blood T cell repertoires in COVID-19. Clones were read by immunoSEQ multiplex PCR, and TCRdb kept only the in-frame ones, dropping some. Of 300,000 or so clones listed, about 90% are singletons. Sequencing used PBMCs or T cells enriched from blood (not recorded which). These receptors all come from a woman aged 25 to 39 who had recovered from COVID-19. The CDR3 runs from the conserved cysteine through the conserved F or W. Each record gives: clone size, V gene, J gene, D gene, CDR3 protein, CDR3 DNA. A D gene is named only where the DNA matches it firmly. Where a row states a size, it is once, few, many or the class of an expanded clone; other rows omit it.

>-|TRBV10-3|TRBJ1-6|TRBD1
CAISSDRAHNSPLHF
TGTGCCATCAGCTCGGACAGGGCCCATAATTCACCCCTCCACTTT
>-|TRBV3-1/TRBV3-2|TRBJ1-1|-
CASSQAGAKVAFF
TGTGCCAGCAGCCAAGCTGGGGCCAAGGTCGCTTTCTTT
>once|TRBV25-1|TRBJ2-1|-
CASSVSSVYEQFF
TGTGCCAGCAGTGTCTCTAGCGTCTATGAGCAGTTCTTC
>-|TRBV19|TRBJ2-3|-
CASTTRGTDTQYF
TGTGCCAGTACGACCAGGGGCACAGATACGCAGTATTTT
>-|TRBV7-9|TRBJ2-7|TRBD2
CASSPNGLAGSGEQYF
TGTGCCAGCAGCCCAAACGGACTAGCGGGGTCTGGGGAGCAGTACTTC
>-|TRBV30|TRBJ1-1|-
CAWTPRGGNTEAFF
TGTGCCTGGACGCCTAGGGGGGGGAACACTGAAGCTTTCTTT
>-|TRBV14|TRBJ2-5|TRBD1
CASSLRDRGPETQYF
TGTGCCAGCAGCCTCCGGGACAGGGGGCCAGAGACCCAGTACTTC
>few|TRBV19|TRBJ2-1|TRBD2
CASSIDGTSGPYNEQFF
TGTGCCAGTAGTATAGATGGGACTAGCGGACCATACAATGAGCAGTTCTTC
>few|TRBV2|TRBJ2-2|TRBD1
CASSPTGGSNTGELFF
TGTGCCAGCAGCCCGACAGGGGGTTCGAACACCGGGGAGCTGTTTTTT
>-|TRBV5-1|TRBJ2-7|-
CASSLGQVYEQYF
TGCGCCAGCAGCTTGGGGCAGGTGTACGAGCAGTACTTC
>-|TRBV4-3|TRBJ1-2|TRBD1
CASSQDHATGPLGGYTF
TGCGCCAGCAGCCAAGATCACGCGACAGGGCCTCTGGGTGGCTACACCTTC
>-|TRBV28|TRBJ1-2|-
CASSSDSYGYTF
TGTGCCAGCAGCTCGGACAGCTATGGCTACACCTTC
>once|TRBV11-2|TRBJ1-1|-
CASSSSSVQGSYTEAFF
TGTGCCAGCAGCTCCAGCTCCGTACAGGGTTCATACACTGAAGCTTTCTTT
>-|TRBV19|TRBJ1-5|-
CASSIGGGGNQPQHF
TGTGCCAGTAGTATAGGAGGGGGTGGTAATCAGCCCCAGCATTTT
>-|TRBV7-9|TRBJ1-2|-
CASSLENRIRVDEGYTF
TGTGCCAGCAGCTTAGAAAACAGGATAAGAGTGGATGAGGGCTACACCTTC
>-|TRBV4-1|TRBJ1-1|TRBD1
CASSQSGQVYLMNTEAFF
TGCGCCAGCAGCCAATCCGGACAGGTTTACCTAATGAACACTGAAGCTTTCTTT
>-|TRBV5-1|TRBJ1-2|TRBD1
CASSPEGQGGYSYTF
TGCGCCAGCAGCCCGGAGGGACAGGGTGGTTACAGCTACACCTTC
>once|TRBV24-1|TRBJ2-1|TRBD2
CATSDTGSGRAYNEQFF
TGTGCCACCAGTGACACTGGGTCCGGGAGGGCCTACAATGAGCAGTTCTTC
>-|TRBV15|TRBJ1-1|-
CATSRGRFRTEAFF
TGTGCCACCAGCAGAGGTCGTTTTAGAACTGAAGCTTTCTTT
>-|TRBV7-9|TRBJ1-1|-
CASSPWGAGVNTEAFF
TGTGCCAGCAGCCCTTGGGGGGCGGGAGTGAACACTGAAGCTTTCTTT
>-|TRBV6-2/TRBV6-3|TRBJ2-3|-
CASSFVPGQATDTQYF
TGTGCCAGCAGTTTCGTCCCGGGACAAGCCACAGATACGCAGTATTTT
>-|TRBV11-2|TRBJ1-4|-
CASAGAGEKLFF
TGTGCCAGCGCAGGGGCGGGTGAAAAACTGTTTTTT
>once|TRBV16|TRBJ2-7|-
CASSQNRENYEQYF
TGTGCCAGCAGCCAAAACAGGGAAAACTACGAGCAGTACTTC
>-|TRBV5-4|TRBJ1-2|-
CASSLGADAIGYTF
TGTGCCAGCAGCTTGGGGGCAGATGCAATTGGCTACACCTTC
>once|TRBV7-6|TRBJ2-1|TRBD2
CASSLNPARGGYDRAYNEQFF
TGTGCCAGCAGCTTAAACCCCGCCCGGGGGGGTTACGACCGCGCCTACAATGAGCAGTTCTTC
>-|TRBV6-1|TRBJ2-7|-
CASSERGSYEQYF
TGTGCCAGCAGTGAACGAGGCAGCTACGAGCAGTACTTC
>once|TRBV25-1|TRBJ2-1|TRBD1
CASNPSGTGVYNEQFF
TGTGCCAGCAACCCATCCGGGACAGGGGTCTACAATGAGCAGTTCTTC
>-|TRBV2|TRBJ2-3|-
CASRLYLSTDTQYF
TGTGCCAGCAGGCTCTACCTTAGCACAGATACGCAGTATTTT
>-|TRBV6-5|TRBJ1-2|-
CASSYAPLGGGYTF
TGTGCCAGCAGCTATGCCCCTTTAGGAGGGGGCTACACCTTC
>-|TRBV3-1/TRBV3-2|TRBJ2-3|-
CASSQNSRVSDTQYF
TGTGCCAGCAGCCAAAATTCGCGAGTTTCAGATACGCAGTATTTT
>-|TRBV19|TRBJ1-5|TRBD1
CASSWDRGSNQPQHF
TGTGCCAGTAGCTGGGACAGGGGAAGCAATCAGCCCCAGCATTTT
>-|TRBV24-1|TRBJ2-5|-
CATSDVYPEEETQYF
TGTGCCACCAGTGATGTCTACCCGGAGGAGGAGACCCAGTACTTC
>-|TRBV7-8|TRBJ1-3|-
CASSLAGQEGGNTIYF
TGTGCCAGCAGCTTAGCAGGGCAGGAGGGTGGAAACACCATATATTTT
>-|TRBV7-6|TRBJ2-1|-
CASSLAGGGGQFF
TGTGCCAGCAGCTTAGCGGGGGGGGGCGGGCAGTTCTTC
>-|TRBV30|TRBJ1-1|-
CAWSRGGGTEAFF
TGTGCCTGGAGCCGTGGGGGGGGAACTGAAGCTTTCTTT
>-|TRBV18|TRBJ1-1|-
CASSPRPEQGSTFF
TGTGCCAGCTCACCTCGGCCCGAACAGGGTTCAACTTTCTTT
>-|TRBV7-6|TRBJ1-2|-
CASSQGGSYGYTF
TGTGCCAGCAGCCAGGGAGGGAGCTATGGCTACACCTTC
>once|TRBV6-1|TRBJ1-2|TRBD1
CASSDWTGDGYTF
TGTGCCAGCAGTGATTGGACAGGGGATGGCTACACCTTC
>-|TRBV5-8|TRBJ1-4|TRBD1
CASSLARVRGPEKLFF
TGTGCCAGCAGCTTGGCTCGGGTCAGGGGGCCTGAAAAACTGTTTTTT
>-|TRBV7-2|TRBJ1-2|-
CASSPVAEGFGYTF
TGTGCCAGCAGCCCTGTTGCGGAGGGCTTCGGCTACACCTTC
>-|TRBV9|TRBJ2-5|-
CASSPPGGVETQYF
TGTGCCAGCAGCCCACCTGGTGGAGTAGAGACCCAGTACTTC
>once|TRBV5-6|TRBJ2-7|-
CASSPWRYRDEQYF
TGTGCCAGCAGCCCGTGGCGATACAGGGACGAGCAGTACTTC
>-|TRBV7-9|TRBJ2-3|TRBD2
CASSLSLAGPTDTQYF
TGTGCCAGCAGCTTGAGCCTAGCGGGGCCCACAGATACGCAGTATTTT
>-|TRBV15|TRBJ2-1|TRBD1
CATSRAGGDRGNEQFF
TGTGCCACCAGCAGAGCTGGGGGGGACAGGGGGAATGAGCAGTTCTTC
>-|TRBV28|TRBJ1-1|TRBD1
CATEAPTGDLPEAFF
TGTGCCACCGAAGCCCCTACAGGGGATTTACCTGAAGCTTTCTTT
>-|TRBV6-5|TRBJ2-7|TRBD2
CASSYSLAAAGEQYF
TGTGCCAGCAGTTACTCTCTAGCGGCGGCAGGCGAGCAGTACTTC
>-|TRBV27|TRBJ1-5|-
CASTLTASPNQPQHF
TGTGCCAGCACCCTAACCGCCTCCCCGAATCAGCCCCAGCATTTT
>once|TRBV11-2|TRBJ1-2|TRBD1
CASSLVVSGGGYTF
TGTGCCAGCAGCTTAGTGGTGTCAGGGGGTGGCTACACCTTC
>-|TRBV3-1/TRBV3-2|TRBJ1-6|-
CASSQEYRANSPLHF
TGTGCCAGCAGCCAAGAATACAGGGCGAATTCACCCCTCCACTTT
>few|TRBV7-9|TRBJ2-2|TRBD2
CASSYGTSGENTGELFF
TGTGCCAGCAGCTACGGGACTAGCGGGGAGAACACCGGGGAGCTGTTTTTT
>-|TRBV11-2|TRBJ2-2|TRBD1
CASSISDRGRAGELFF
TGTGCCAGCAGCATCTCGGACAGGGGGCGGGCCGGGGAGCTGTTTTTT
>-|TRBV10-2|TRBJ1-2|TRBD1
CASSETGGSYGYTF
TGCGCCAGCAGTGAAACAGGGGGCAGCTATGGCTACACCTTC
>-|TRBV12-2|TRBJ1-1|-
CASRLALGGGWNTEAFF
TGTGCAAGTCGCTTAGCCCTGGGGGGGGGCTGGAACACTGAAGCTTTCTTT
>-|TRBV10-2|TRBJ2-1|-
CASSVSSSYNEQFF
TGCGCCAGCAGTGTTTCTAGCTCCTACAATGAGCAGTTCTTC
>-|TRBV30|TRBJ1-5|-
CAWSLTGILKPQHF
TGTGCCTGGAGTTTGACAGGTATCCTGAAGCCCCAGCATTTT
>-|TRBV5-1|TRBJ1-1|TRBD1
CASSSTGGWTEAFF
TGCGCCAGCAGCTCTACAGGGGGCTGGACTGAAGCTTTCTTT
>-|TRBV28|TRBJ1-1|-
CASSRRGRGNTEAFF
TGTGCCAGCAGCAGAAGAGGCAGGGGGAACACTGAAGCTTTCTTT
>-|TRBV5-1|TRBJ2-3|TRBD2
CASSFVAGADTQYF
TGCGCCAGCAGCTTCGTAGCGGGGGCAGATACGCAGTATTTT
>few|TRBV6-5|TRBJ2-3|-
CASSQGDTQYF
TGTGCCAGCAGCCAGGGGGATACGCAGTATTTT